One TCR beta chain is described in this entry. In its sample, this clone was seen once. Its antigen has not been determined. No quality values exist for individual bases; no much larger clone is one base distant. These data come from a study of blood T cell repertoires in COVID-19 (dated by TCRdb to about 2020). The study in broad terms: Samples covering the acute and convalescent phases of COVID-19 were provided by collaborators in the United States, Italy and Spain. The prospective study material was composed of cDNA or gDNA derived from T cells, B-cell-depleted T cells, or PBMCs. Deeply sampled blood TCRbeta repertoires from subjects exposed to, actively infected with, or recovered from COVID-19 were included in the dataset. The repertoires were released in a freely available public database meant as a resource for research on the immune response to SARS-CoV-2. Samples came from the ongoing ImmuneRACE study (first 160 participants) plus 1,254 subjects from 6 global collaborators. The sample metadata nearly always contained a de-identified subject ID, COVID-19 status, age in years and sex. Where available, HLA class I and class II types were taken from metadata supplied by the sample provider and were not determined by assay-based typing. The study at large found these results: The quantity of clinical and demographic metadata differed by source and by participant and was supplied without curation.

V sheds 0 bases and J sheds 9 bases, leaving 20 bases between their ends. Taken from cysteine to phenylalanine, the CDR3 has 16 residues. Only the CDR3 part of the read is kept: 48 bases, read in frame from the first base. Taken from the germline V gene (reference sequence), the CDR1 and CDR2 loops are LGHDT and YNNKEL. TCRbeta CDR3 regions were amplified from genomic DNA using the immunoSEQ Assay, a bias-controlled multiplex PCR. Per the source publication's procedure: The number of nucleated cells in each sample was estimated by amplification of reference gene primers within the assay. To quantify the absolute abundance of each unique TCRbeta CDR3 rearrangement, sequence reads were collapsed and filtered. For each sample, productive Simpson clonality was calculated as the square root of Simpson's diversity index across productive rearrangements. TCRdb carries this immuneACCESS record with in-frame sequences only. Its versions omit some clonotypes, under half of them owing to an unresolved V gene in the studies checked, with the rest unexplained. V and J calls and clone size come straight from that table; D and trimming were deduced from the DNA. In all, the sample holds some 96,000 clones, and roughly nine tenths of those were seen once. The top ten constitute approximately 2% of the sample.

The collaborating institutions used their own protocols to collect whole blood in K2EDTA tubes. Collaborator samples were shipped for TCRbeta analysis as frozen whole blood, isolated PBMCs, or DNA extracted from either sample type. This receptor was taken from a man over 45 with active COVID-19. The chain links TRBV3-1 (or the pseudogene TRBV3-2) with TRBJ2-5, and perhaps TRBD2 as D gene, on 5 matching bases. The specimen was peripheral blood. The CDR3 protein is CASSQDRRPRRAAQYF. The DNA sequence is TGTGCCAGCAGCCAAGATCGGCGTCCTAGAAGAGCGGCCCAGTACTTC.